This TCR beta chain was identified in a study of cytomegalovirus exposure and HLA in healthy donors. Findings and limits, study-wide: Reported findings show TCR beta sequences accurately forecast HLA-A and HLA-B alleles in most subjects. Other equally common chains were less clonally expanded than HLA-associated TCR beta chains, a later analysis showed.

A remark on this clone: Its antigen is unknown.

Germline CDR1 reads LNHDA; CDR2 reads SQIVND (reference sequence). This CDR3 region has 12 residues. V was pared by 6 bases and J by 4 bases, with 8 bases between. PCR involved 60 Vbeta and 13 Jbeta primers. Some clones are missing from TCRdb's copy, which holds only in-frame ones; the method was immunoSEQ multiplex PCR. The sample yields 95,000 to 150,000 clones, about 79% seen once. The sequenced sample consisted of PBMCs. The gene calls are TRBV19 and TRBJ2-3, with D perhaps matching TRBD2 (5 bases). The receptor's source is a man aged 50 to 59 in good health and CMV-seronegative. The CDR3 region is CASSDSADTQYF. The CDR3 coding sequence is TGTGCCAGTAGCGATAGCGCAGATACGCAGTATTTT.